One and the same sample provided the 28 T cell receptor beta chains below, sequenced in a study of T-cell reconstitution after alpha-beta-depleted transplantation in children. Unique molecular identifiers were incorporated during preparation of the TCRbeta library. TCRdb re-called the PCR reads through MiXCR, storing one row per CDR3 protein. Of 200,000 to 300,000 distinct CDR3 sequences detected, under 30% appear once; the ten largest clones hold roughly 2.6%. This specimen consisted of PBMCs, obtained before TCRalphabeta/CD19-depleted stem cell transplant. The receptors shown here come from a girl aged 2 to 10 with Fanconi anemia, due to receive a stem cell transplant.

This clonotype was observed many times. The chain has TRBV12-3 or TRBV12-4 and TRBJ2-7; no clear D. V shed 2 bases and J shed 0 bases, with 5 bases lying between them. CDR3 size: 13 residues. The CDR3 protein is CASSLTTSYEQYF. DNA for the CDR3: TGTGCCAGCAGTTTAACAACCTCCTACGAGCAGTACTTC.

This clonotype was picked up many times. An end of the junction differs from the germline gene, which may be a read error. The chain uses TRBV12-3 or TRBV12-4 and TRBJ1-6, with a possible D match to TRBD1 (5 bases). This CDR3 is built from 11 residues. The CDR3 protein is CASSSTGPTFF. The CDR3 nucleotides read TGTGCCAGCAGTTCTACGGGGCCGACGTTCTTT.

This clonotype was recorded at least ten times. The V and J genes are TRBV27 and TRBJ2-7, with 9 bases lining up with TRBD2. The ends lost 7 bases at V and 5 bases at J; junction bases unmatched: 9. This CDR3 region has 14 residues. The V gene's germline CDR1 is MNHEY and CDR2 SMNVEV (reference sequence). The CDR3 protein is CASISAGGPHEQYF. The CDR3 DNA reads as TGTGCCAGCATCTCGGCGGGAGGGCCCCACGAGCAGTACTTC.

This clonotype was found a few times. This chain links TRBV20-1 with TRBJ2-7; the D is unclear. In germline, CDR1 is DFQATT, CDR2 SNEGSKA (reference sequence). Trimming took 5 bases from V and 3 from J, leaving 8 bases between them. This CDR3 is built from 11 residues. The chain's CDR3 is CSAELHYEQYF. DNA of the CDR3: TGCAGTGCTGAACTGCACTACGAGCAGTACTTC.

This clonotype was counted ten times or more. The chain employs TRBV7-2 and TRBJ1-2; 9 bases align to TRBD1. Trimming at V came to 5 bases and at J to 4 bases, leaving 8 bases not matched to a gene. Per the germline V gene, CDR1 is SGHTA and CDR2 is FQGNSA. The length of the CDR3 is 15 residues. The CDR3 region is CASSPAPDRGYGYTF. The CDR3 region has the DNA TGTGCCAGCAGCCCGGCCCCGGACAGGGGCTATGGCTACACCTTC.

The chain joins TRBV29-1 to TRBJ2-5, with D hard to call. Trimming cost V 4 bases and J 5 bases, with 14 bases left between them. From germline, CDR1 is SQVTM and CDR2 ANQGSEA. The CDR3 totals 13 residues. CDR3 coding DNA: TGCAGCGTTGCGGGCTCCGAAGGGGAGACCCAGTACTTC. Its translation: CSVAGSEGETQYF.

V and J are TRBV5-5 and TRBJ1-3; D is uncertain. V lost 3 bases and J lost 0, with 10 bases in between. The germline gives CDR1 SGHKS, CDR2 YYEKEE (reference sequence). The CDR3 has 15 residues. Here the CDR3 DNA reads TGTGCCAGCAGCTCGGGCCCCAGCTCTGGAAACACCATATATTTT. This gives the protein CASSSGPSSGNTIYF.

CDR3 amino acids: CASSLRGAGDTQYF. CDR3 coding DNA: TGCGCCAGCAGCTTGCGGGGGGCAGGAGATACGCAGTATTTT. The chain combines TRBV5-1 with TRBJ2-3; weak D call: TRBD2 (7 bases). Germline assignment: CDR1 SGHRS and CDR2 YFSETQ. This CDR3 has 14 residues. Trimming pared 1 base from V and 5 bases from J, leaving 11 bases between. The full variable domain, completed using reference TRBV5-1 and TRBJ2-3, is KAGVTQTPRYLIKTRGQQVTLSCSPISGHRSVSWYQQTPGQGLQFLFEYFSETQRNKGNFPGRFSGRQFSNSRSEMNVSTLELGDSALYLCASSLRGAGDTQYFGPGTRLTVL.

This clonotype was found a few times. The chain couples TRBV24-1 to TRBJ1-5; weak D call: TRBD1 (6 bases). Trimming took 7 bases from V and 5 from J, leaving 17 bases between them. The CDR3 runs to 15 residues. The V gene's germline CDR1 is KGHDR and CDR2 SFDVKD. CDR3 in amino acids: CATSRGGLEDQPQHF. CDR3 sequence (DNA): TGTGCCACCAGCCGAGGGGGTCTGGAGGATCAGCCCCAGCATTTT.

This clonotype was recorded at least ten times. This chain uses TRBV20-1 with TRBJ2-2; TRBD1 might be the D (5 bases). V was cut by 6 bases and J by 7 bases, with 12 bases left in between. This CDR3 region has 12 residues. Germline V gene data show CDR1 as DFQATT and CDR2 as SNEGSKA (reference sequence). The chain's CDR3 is CSALQGVGELFF. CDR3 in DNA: TGCAGTGCCCTTCAAGGGGTCGGGGAGCTGTTTTTT.

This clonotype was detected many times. The CDR3: CASSQNTGGGGDTQYF. The DNA of the CDR3 is TGTGCCAGCAGCCAAAATACGGGCGGGGGGGGAGATACGCAGTATTTT. The chain is built from TRBV4-2 and TRBJ2-3; 9 bases align to TRBD2. The CDR3 extends over 16 amino acids. With 2 bases clipped from V and 5 bases from J, the junction kept 8 bases outside the gene matches. Germline V gene data show CDR1 as LGHNA and CDR2 as YNFKEQ.

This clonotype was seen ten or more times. CDR3 in DNA: TGTGCCAGCAGCTTAGTTGGGACCACCGGGGAGCTGTTTTTT. Its translation: CASSLVGTTGELFF. This sequence joins TRBV11-2 and TRBJ2-2; D assignment may be TRBD1 or TRBD2 (5 bases each). The CDR3 is 14 amino acids. The germline V gene encodes CDR1 SGHAT and CDR2 FQNNGV. The V end was cut by 1 base, the J end by 4 bases, with 7 bases between.

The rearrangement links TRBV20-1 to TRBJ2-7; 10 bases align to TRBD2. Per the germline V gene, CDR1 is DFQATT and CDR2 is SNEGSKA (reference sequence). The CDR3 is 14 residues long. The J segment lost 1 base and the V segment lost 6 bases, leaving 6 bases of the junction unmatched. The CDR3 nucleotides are TGCAGTGCGCACTGGACTAGCGGTTCCTACGAGCAGTACTTC. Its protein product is CSAHWTSGSYEQYF.

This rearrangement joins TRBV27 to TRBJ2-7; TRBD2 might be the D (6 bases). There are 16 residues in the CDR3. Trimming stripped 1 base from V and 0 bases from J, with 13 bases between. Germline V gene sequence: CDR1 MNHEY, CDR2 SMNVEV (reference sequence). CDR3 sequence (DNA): TGTGCCAGCAGTTTATGGGGGGACGGAAGCTCCTACGAGCAGTACTTC. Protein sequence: CASSLWGDGSSYEQYF.

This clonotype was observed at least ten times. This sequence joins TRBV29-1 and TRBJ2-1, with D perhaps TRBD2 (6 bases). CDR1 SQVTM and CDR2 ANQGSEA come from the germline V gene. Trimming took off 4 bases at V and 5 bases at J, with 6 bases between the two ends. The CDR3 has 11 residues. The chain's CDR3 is CSVGGDNEQFF. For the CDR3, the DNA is TGCAGCGTTGGGGGGGACAATGAGCAGTTCTTC.

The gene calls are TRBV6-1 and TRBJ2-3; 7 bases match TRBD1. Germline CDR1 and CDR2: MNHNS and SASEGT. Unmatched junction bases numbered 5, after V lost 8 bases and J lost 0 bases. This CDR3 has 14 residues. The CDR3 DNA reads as TGTGCCAGCGGAACAGGGGTTAGCACAGATACGCAGTATTTT. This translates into CASGTGVSTDTQYF.

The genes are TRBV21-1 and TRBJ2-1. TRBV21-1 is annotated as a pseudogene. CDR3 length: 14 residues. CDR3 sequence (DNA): TGTGCCATCAAGTGTAGGTCCGAAAACAATGAGCAGTTCTTC. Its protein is CAIKCRSENNEQFF.

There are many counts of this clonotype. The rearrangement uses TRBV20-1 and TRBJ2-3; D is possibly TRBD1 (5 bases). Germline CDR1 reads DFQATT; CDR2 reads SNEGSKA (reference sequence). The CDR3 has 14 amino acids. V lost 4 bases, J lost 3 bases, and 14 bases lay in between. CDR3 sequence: CSATHQGLTDTQYF. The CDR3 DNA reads TGCAGTGCTACCCACCAGGGTTTGACAGATACGCAGTATTTT.

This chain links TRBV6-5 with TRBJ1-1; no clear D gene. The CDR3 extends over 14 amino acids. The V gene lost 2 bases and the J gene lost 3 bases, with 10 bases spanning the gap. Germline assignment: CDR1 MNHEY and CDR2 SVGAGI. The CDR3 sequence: CASSYRGGYTEAFF. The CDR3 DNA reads TGTGCCAGCAGTTACCGCGGCGGGTACACTGAAGCTTTCTTT.

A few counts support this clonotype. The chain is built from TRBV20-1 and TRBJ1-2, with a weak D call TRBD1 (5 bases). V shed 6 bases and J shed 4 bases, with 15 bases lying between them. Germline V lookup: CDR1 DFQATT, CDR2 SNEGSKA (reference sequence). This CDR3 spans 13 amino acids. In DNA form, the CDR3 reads TGCAGTGCCGTGGGCCTTGGGGGCTATGGCTACACCTTC. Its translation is CSAVGLGGYGYTF.

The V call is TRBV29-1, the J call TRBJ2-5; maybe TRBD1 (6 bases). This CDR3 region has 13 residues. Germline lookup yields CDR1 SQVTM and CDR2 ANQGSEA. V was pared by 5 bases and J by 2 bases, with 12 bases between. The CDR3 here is CSVSLTGQETQYF. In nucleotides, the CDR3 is TGCAGCGTTAGTTTGACAGGTCAAGAGACCCAGTACTTC.

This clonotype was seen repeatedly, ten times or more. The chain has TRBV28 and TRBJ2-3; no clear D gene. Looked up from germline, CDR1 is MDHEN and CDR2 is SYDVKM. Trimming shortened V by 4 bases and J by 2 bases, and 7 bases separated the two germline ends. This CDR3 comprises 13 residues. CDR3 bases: TGTGCCAGCAGTTCCTACTTCACAGATACGCAGTATTTT. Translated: CASSSYFTDTQYF.

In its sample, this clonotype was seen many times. CDR3 nucleotides: TGTGCCAGCAGTTTAGCCGGGCGGCAGGAGCAGTACTTC. This encodes CASSLAGRQEQYF. J is TRBJ2-7 and V is TRBV12-3 or TRBV12-4; D unclear. V was trimmed by 0 bases and J by 7 bases, leaving 10 bases between them. The CDR3 is 13 residues long.

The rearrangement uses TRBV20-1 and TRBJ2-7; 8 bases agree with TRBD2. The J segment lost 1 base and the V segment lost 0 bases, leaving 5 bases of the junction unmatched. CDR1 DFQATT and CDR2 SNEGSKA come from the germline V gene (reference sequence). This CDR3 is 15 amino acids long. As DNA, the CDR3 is TGCAGTGCTAGAGATCGTAGCGGGGCGTCCTACGAGCAGTACTTC. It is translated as CSARDRSGASYEQYF.

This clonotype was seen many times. The CDR3 DNA reads TGCAGTGCTAGTACAGGGAGAGCCAAAAACATTCAGTACTTC. The encoded protein is CSASTGRAKNIQYF. The chain carries TRBV20-1 and TRBJ2-4; D possibly corresponds to TRBD1 (6 bases). CDR3 size: 14 residues. Trimming shortened V by 3 bases and J by 0 bases, and 9 bases separated the two germline ends. From germline, CDR1 is DFQATT and CDR2 SNEGSKA (reference sequence).

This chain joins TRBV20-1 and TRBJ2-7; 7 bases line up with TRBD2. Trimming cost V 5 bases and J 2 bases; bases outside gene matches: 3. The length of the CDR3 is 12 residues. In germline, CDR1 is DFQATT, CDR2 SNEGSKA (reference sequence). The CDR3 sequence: CSAGEGPYEQYF. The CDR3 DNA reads TGCAGTGCTGGGGAGGGCCCCTACGAGCAGTACTTC.

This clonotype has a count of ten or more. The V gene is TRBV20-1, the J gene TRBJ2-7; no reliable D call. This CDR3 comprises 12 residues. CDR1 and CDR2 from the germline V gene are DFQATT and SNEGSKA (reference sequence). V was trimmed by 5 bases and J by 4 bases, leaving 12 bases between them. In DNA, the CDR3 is TGCAGTGCTTTGACTCAGTCGTACGAGCAGTACTTC. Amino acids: CSALTQSYEQYF.

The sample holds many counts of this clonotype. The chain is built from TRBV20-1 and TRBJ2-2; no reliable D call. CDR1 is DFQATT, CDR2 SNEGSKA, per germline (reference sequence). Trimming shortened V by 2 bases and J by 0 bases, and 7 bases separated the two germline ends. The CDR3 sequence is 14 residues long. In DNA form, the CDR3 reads TGCAGTGCTAGATTAAACGCGAACACCGGGGAGCTGTTTTTT. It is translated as CSARLNANTGELFF.